This T cell receptor beta chain was captured in a study of blood T cell repertoires in COVID-19. Across the study: PBMCs, B-cell-depleted T cells, or T cells provided the cDNA or gDNA that made up the material.

CDR1 is LGHDT and CDR2 is YNNKEL in the germline V gene (reference sequence). V was shortened by 3 bases and J by 1 base, with 15 bases between the two germline ends. This CDR3 contains 16 residues. As processed by the authors: Nucleated cell number was recorded as an estimate derived from reference gene primer amplification. Method: immunoSEQ multiplex PCR; TCRdb's copy keeps in-frame clones and lacks some. The V and J calls and the clone size are those of that table, but D and trimming were determined from the DNA. The data contain approximately 350,000 clones, roughly 86% of them singletons. This clonotype was sampled from a woman aged 70-85 years with COVID-19, enrolled during active disease. The source material was peripheral blood. The gene calls are TRBV3-1 (or the pseudogene TRBV3-2) and TRBJ1-2; possibly TRBD1 for D (6 bases). In DNA form, the CDR3 reads TGTGCCAGCAGCCATGGTAGGGGGGGGCATAACTATGGCTACACCTTC. It translates to CASSHGRGGHNYGYTF.